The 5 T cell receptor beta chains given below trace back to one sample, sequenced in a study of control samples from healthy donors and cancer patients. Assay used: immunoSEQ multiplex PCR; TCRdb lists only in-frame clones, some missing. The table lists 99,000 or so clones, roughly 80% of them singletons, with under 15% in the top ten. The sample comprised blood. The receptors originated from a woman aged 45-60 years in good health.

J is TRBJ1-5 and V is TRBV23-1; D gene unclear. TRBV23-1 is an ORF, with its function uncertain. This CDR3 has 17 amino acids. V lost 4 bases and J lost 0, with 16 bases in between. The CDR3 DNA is TGCGCCAGCAGTCGAAGCCCGGGGTTCTATAGCAATCAGCCCCAGCATTTT. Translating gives CASSRSPGFYSNQPQHF.

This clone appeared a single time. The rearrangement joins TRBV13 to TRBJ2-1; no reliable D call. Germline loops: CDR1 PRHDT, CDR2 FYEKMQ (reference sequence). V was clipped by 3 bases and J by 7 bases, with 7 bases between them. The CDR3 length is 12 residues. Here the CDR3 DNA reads TGTGCCAGCAGCTTCGACGGGAATGAGCAGTTCTTC. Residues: CASSFDGNEQFF.

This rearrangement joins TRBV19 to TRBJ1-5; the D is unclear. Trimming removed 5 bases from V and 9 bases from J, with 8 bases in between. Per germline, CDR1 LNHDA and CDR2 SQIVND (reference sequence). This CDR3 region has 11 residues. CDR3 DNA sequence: TGTGCCAGTAGTTCGGGCTGGCCCCAGCATTTT. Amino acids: CASSSGWPQHF.

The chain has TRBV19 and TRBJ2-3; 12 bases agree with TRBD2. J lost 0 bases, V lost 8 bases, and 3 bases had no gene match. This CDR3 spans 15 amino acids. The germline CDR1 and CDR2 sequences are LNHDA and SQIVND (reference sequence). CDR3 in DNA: TGTGCCAGTCGGACTAGCGGGGCTAGCACAGATACGCAGTATTTT. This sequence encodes CASRTSGASTDTQYF.

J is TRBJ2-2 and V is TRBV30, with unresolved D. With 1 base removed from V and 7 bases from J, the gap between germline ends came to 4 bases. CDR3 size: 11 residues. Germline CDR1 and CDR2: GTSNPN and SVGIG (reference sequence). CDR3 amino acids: CAWSGNGELFF. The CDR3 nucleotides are TGTGCCTGGAGTGGGAACGGGGAGCTGTTTTTT.